These T cell receptor beta chains were read from a single sample in a study of T cell repertoires in cytomegalovirus infection. These receptors' antigens are unknown. TCRdb re-called the reads with MiXCR, one entry per CDR3 protein. The table records 380,000 or so distinct CDR3 sequences, around a third of them present only once. The source was cultured PBMCs, collected from culture after CMV antigen stimulation. These receptor sequences come from a human donor in good health (CMV status not recorded). Some clones in this sample may be carry-over from other donors' samples. Each CDR3 is given with its conserved first and last residue. Each record gives: V gene, clone size, D gene, J gene, CDR3 DNA, CDR3 protein. D genes are given only for firm matches. The size entry is marked missing in some rows and otherwise reads once, few, many or a size class.

v_gene: TRBV19
abundance: few
d_gene: TRBD2
j_gene: TRBJ2-7
CDR3nt: TGTGCCAGTAGTACGGCTAGCGGGTACGAGCAGTACTTC
CDR3aa: CASSTASGYEQYF

v_gene: TRBV27
abundance: .
d_gene: .
j_gene: TRBJ1-2
CDR3nt: TGTGCCAGCAGTTTCACAGGGTTCTATGGCTACACCTTC
CDR3aa: CASSFTGFYGYTF

v_gene: TRBV2
abundance: many
d_gene: .
j_gene: TRBJ1-5
CDR3nt: TGTGCCAGCAGTGTATATAGGGGCCTCAATCAGCCCCAGCATTTT
CDR3aa: CASSVYRGLNQPQHF

v_gene: TRBV6-2/TRBV6-3
abundance: few
d_gene: .
j_gene: TRBJ1-1
CDR3nt: TGTGCCAGCAGTTACTCGTTCCAGGGGTGGAACACTGAAGCTTTCTTT
CDR3aa: CASSYSFQGWNTEAFF

v_gene: TRBV7-2
abundance: few
d_gene: TRBD2
j_gene: TRBJ2-3
CDR3nt: TGTGCCAGCAGCGCAGGCAGCGGGACTAAGGATACGCAGTATTTT
CDR3aa: CASSAGSGTKDTQYF

v_gene: TRBV6-2/TRBV6-3
abundance: .
d_gene: TRBD2
j_gene: TRBJ2-7
CDR3nt: TGTGCCACCCAACTAGCGGGAGGCCTCGAGCAGTACTTC
CDR3aa: CATQLAGGLEQYF

v_gene: TRBV20-1
abundance: .
d_gene: TRBD1
j_gene: TRBJ1-2
CDR3nt: TGCAGTGCTAGCGGGCAGGGGGAGGGCTACACCTTC
CDR3aa: CSASGQGEGYTF

v_gene: TRBV7-3
abundance: few
d_gene: TRBD2
j_gene: TRBJ2-1
CDR3nt: TGTGCCAGCAGCTTACTCGCGGGGAGGGTCTATGAGCAGTTCTTC
CDR3aa: CASSLLAGRVYEQFF

v_gene: TRBV30
abundance: few
d_gene: TRBD1
j_gene: TRBJ2-7
CDR3nt: TGTGCCTGGAACCCCGTCGACAGGGCGTCCTACGAGCAGTACTTC
CDR3aa: CAWNPVDRASYEQYF

v_gene: TRBV27
abundance: .
d_gene: TRBD1
j_gene: TRBJ2-7
CDR3nt: TGTGCCAGCAGTTCTCGGACAGGGTTATCCTACGAGCAGTACTTC
CDR3aa: CASSSRTGLSYEQYF

v_gene: TRBV6-1
abundance: .
d_gene: .
j_gene: TRBJ1-2
CDR3nt: TGTGCCAGCAGTGAATCTGGGGATATCTATGGCTACACCTTC
CDR3aa: CASSESGDIYGYTF

v_gene: TRBV28
abundance: .
d_gene: .
j_gene: TRBJ2-5
CDR3nt: TGTGCCAGCAGACCATTGACAGGTTCACAAGAGACCCAGTACTTC
CDR3aa: CASRPLTGSQETQYF

v_gene: TRBV11-2
abundance: few
d_gene: TRBD2
j_gene: TRBJ2-1
CDR3nt: TGTGCCAGCAGCCGGACTAGCGGGAGGGTGAGCTCCTACAATGAGCAGTTCTTC
CDR3aa: CASSRTSGRVSSYNEQFF

v_gene: TRBV19
abundance: .
d_gene: TRBD2
j_gene: TRBJ2-1
CDR3nt: TGTGCCAGTAGTGACCCTAGCGGGAGCTCCTACAATGAGCAGTTCTTC
CDR3aa: CASSDPSGSSYNEQFF

v_gene: TRBV18
abundance: .
d_gene: .
j_gene: TRBJ2-2
CDR3nt: TGTGCCAGCTTACCGGGACCGAACACCGGGGAGCTGTTTTTT
CDR3aa: CASLPGPNTGELFF

v_gene: TRBV5-6
abundance: .
d_gene: .
j_gene: TRBJ1-6
CDR3nt: TGTGCCAGCAGCTTGGGAACTATCTATAATTCACCCCTCCACTTT
CDR3aa: CASSLGTIYNSPLHF

v_gene: TRBV7-2
abundance: few
d_gene: .
j_gene: TRBJ1-4
CDR3nt: TGTGCCAGCAGCTCTCGGAGGGGACTTGGTAATGAAAAACTGTTTTTT
CDR3aa: CASSSRRGLGNEKLFF

v_gene: TRBV20-1
abundance: .
d_gene: .
j_gene: TRBJ2-2
CDR3nt: TGCAGTGCTAGAGTTGGGAAAATGAACACCGGGGAGCTGTTTTTT
CDR3aa: CSARVGKMNTGELFF

v_gene: TRBV6-1
abundance: few
d_gene: .
j_gene: TRBJ1-2
CDR3nt: TGTGCCACCCTTGGAAGTAAGGCCAACTATGGCTACACCTTC
CDR3aa: CATLGSKANYGYTF

v_gene: TRBV2
abundance: .
d_gene: .
j_gene: TRBJ1-1
CDR3nt: TGTGCCACACTGCGGGAGGTGAGGACTGAAGCTTTCTTT
CDR3aa: CATLREVRTEAFF

v_gene: TRBV28
abundance: .
d_gene: TRBD1
j_gene: TRBJ1-5
CDR3nt: TGTGCCAGCACCACCGCACAGGGGAGCAATCAGCCCCAGCATTTT
CDR3aa: CASTTAQGSNQPQHF

v_gene: TRBV29-1
abundance: .
d_gene: TRBD1
j_gene: TRBJ2-4
CDR3nt: TGCAGCGTTTGGGACAGCCAAAACATTCAGTACTTC
CDR3aa: CSVWDSQNIQYF

v_gene: TRBV6-5
abundance: few
d_gene: .
j_gene: TRBJ2-7
CDR3nt: TGTGCCAGCAGTTACGGTACCGAGCAGTACTTC
CDR3aa: CASSYGTEQYF

v_gene: TRBV12-3/TRBV12-4
abundance: few
d_gene: .
j_gene: TRBJ2-5
CDR3nt: TGTGCCAGCAGCCGGGGGCCTGCGGAGACCCAGTACTTC
CDR3aa: CASSRGPAETQYF

v_gene: TRBV11-2
abundance: few
d_gene: .
j_gene: TRBJ2-1
CDR3nt: TGTGCCAGCAGCTTAGATCATGAGGGTGAGCAGTTCTTC
CDR3aa: CASSLDHEGEQFF

v_gene: TRBV29-1
abundance: .
d_gene: .
j_gene: TRBJ2-3
CDR3nt: TGCAGCGCAGCACAGGGGAGGGAGACAGATACGCAGTATTTT
CDR3aa: CSAAQGRETDTQYF

v_gene: TRBV6-1
abundance: .
d_gene: .
j_gene: TRBJ2-1
CDR3nt: TGTGCCAGCAGCTTTATGGGGGGAACCGATGAGCAGTTCTTC
CDR3aa: CASSFMGGTDEQFF

v_gene: TRBV20-1
abundance: .
d_gene: .
j_gene: TRBJ2-1
CDR3nt: TGCAGTGCTAGAGGATCGACTGCCTACAATGAGCAGTTCTTC
CDR3aa: CSARGSTAYNEQFF

v_gene: TRBV25-1
abundance: .
d_gene: .
j_gene: TRBJ1-1
CDR3nt: TGTGCCAGCAGTGAACCCACCGGGACAGAAGCTTTCTTT
CDR3aa: CASSEPTGTEAFF

v_gene: TRBV5-1
abundance: .
d_gene: .
j_gene: TRBJ2-2
CDR3nt: TGCGCCAGCAGCTTGGACGGGGATAACACCGGGGAGCTGTTTTTT
CDR3aa: CASSLDGDNTGELFF

v_gene: TRBV28
abundance: .
d_gene: TRBD1
j_gene: TRBJ2-5
CDR3nt: TGTGCCAGCAGTGGCAGGGGGTCGGGGGAGACCCAGTACTTC
CDR3aa: CASSGRGSGETQYF

v_gene: TRBV5-1
abundance: .
d_gene: .
j_gene: TRBJ2-2
CDR3nt: TGCGCCAGTGACCTCCGGGGGAAGTACACCGGGGAGCTGTTTTTT
CDR3aa: CASDLRGKYTGELFF

v_gene: TRBV6-2/TRBV6-3
abundance: .
d_gene: TRBD1
j_gene: TRBJ2-1
CDR3nt: TGTGCCAGCACCAGGACAGGGGCGGGTGAGCAGTTCTTC
CDR3aa: CASTRTGAGEQFF

v_gene: TRBV28
abundance: few
d_gene: TRBD1
j_gene: TRBJ2-7
CDR3nt: TGTGCCAGCAGTACAGGGGGGTCGACCTACGAGCAGTACTTC
CDR3aa: CASSTGGSTYEQYF

v_gene: TRBV20-1
abundance: .
d_gene: .
j_gene: TRBJ2-3
CDR3nt: TGCAGTGCTAGATCGACCAGGGAGGCAGCAGATACGCAGTATTTT
CDR3aa: CSARSTREAADTQYF

v_gene: TRBV6-6
abundance: few
d_gene: TRBD2
j_gene: TRBJ2-1
CDR3nt: TGTGCCAGCAGTTTCCTTAGCGGGACCTATGAGCAGTTCTTC
CDR3aa: CASSFLSGTYEQFF

v_gene: TRBV7-2
abundance: many
d_gene: TRBD2
j_gene: TRBJ2-3
CDR3nt: TGTGCCAGCAGCTTTGCACTAGCGGGAGGGTTCACAGATACGCAGTATTTT
CDR3aa: CASSFALAGGFTDTQYF

v_gene: TRBV27
abundance: .
d_gene: .
j_gene: TRBJ1-6
CDR3nt: TGTGCCAGCAGGGAGACAGTTAATTCACCCCTCCACTTT
CDR3aa: CASRETVNSPLHF

v_gene: TRBV12-3/TRBV12-4
abundance: few
d_gene: TRBD2
j_gene: TRBJ2-5
CDR3nt: TGTGCCAGCAGTCCTACCAGTTCTAGCGGGAGGGCAGAGACCCAGTACTTC
CDR3aa: CASSPTSSSGRAETQYF

v_gene: TRBV6-5
abundance: .
d_gene: TRBD1
j_gene: TRBJ1-3
CDR3nt: TGTGCCAGCACCTGGACAGGGGCCCGCTCTGGAAACACCATATATTTT
CDR3aa: CASTWTGARSGNTIYF

v_gene: TRBV27
abundance: few
d_gene: .
j_gene: TRBJ2-6
CDR3nt: TGTGCCATCTCTCGAACTGGGGCCAACGTCCTGACTTTC
CDR3aa: CAISRTGANVLTF

v_gene: TRBV11-3
abundance: .
d_gene: .
j_gene: TRBJ1-1
CDR3nt: TGTGCCAGCAGCGCCGGACAAAGGGACACTGAAGCTTTCTTT
CDR3aa: CASSAGQRDTEAFF